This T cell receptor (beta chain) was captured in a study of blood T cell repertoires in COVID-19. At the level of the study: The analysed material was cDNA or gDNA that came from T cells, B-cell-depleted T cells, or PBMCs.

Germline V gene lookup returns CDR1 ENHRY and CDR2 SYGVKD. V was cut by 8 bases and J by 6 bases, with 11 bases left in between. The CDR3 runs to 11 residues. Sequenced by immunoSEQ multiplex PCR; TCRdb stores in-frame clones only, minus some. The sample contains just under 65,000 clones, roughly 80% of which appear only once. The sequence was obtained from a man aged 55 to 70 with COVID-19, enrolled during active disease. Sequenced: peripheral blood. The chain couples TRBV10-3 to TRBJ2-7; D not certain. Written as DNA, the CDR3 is TGTGCCATCTCTTCTTTCGGCGAGCAGTACTTC. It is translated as CAISSFGEQYF.